This T cell receptor beta chain was obtained from a study of CD4 T cells in relation to SARS-CoV-2 and coronaviruses. Concerning this clone itself: The antigen remains undetermined.

CD4+ T cells from unexposed donors were obtained before the COVID-19 pandemic (2011-2018). Isolation of CD4+ T cells took place after less than 11 days in culture. Assay used: immunoSEQ multiplex PCR; TCRdb lists only in-frame clones, some missing. The sample consists of roughly 30,000 clones, around three quarters of them appearing once. Germline loops: CDR1 SGHNT, CDR2 YYREEE (reference sequence). V gave up 4 bases and J gave up 1 base, with 8 bases separating them. The CDR3 spans 13 residues. This rearrangement joins TRBV5-4 to TRBJ1-1; no definite D call. This TCR was sampled from a human donor in good health. The sequencing input was CD4+ T cells from PBMCs, cultured in vitro. CDR3 amino acids: CASSLVPNTEAFF. Here the CDR3 DNA reads TGTGCCAGCAGCCTGGTTCCGAACACTGAAGCTTTCTTT.